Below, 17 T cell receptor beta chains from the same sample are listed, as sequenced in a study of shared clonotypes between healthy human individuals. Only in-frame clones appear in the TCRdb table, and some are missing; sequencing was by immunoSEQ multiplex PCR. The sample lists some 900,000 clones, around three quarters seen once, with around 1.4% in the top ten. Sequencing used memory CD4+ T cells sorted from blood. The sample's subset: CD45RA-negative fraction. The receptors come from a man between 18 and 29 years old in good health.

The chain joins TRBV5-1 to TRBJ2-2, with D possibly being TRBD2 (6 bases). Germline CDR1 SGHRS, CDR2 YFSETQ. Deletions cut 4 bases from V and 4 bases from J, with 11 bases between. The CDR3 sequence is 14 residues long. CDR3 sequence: CASSGAGLTGELFF. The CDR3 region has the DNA TGCGCCAGCAGCGGAGCGGGTCTCACCGGGGAGCTGTTTTTT.

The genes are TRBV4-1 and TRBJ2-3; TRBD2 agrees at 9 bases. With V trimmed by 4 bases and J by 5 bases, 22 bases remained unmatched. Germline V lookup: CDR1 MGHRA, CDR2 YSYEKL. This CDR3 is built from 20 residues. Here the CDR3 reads CASSPTRRAGGYGSLDTQYF. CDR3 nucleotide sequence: TGCGCCAGCAGCCCCACCCGCCGAGCGGGGGGTTATGGGAGTTTAGATACGCAGTATTTT.

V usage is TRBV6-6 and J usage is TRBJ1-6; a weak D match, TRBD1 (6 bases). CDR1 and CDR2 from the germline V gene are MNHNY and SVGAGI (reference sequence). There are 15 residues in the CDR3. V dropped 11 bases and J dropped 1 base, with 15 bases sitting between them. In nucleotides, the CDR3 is TGTGCCGTGGGGGCTGGGAGGTCCTATAATTCACCCCTCCACTTT. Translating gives CAVGAGRSYNSPLHF.

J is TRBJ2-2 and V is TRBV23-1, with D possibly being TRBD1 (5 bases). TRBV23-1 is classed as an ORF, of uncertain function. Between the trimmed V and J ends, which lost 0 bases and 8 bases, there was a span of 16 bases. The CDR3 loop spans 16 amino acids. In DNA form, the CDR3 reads TGCGCCAGCAGTCAATCTGGGGCGGTCAGAGAAGGGGAGCTGTTTTTT. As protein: CASSQSGAVREGELFF.

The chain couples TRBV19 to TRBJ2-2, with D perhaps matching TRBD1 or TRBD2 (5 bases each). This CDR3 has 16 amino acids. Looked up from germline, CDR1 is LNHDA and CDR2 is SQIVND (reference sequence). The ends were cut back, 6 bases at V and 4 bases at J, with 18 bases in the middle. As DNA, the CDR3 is TGTGCCAGTAGATGGGGACGGTCCGGTCTCACCGGGGAGCTGTTTTTT. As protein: CASRWGRSGLTGELFF.

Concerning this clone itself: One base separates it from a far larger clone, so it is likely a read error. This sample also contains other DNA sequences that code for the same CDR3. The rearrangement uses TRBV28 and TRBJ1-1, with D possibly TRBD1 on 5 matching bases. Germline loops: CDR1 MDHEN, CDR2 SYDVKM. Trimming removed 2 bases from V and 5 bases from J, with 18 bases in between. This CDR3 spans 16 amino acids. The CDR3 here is CASSLPPGVGNTEAFF. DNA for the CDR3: TGTGCCAGCAGTTTACCTCCGGGGGTAGGGAATACTGAAGCTTTCTTT.

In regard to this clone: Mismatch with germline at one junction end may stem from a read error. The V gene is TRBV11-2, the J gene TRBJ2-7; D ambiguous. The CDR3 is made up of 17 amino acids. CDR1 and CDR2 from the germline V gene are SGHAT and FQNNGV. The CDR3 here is CASSSESIMTRTYERYF. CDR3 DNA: TGTGCCAGCAGCTCAGAAAGTATAATGACAAGAACCTACGAGCGGTACTTC.

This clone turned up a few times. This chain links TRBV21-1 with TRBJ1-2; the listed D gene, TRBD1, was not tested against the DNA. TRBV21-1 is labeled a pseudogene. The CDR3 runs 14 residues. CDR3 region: CASTLPRDRAGYTF. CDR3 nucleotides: TGTGCCAGCACTTTACCACGGGACAGGGCTGGCTACACCTTC.

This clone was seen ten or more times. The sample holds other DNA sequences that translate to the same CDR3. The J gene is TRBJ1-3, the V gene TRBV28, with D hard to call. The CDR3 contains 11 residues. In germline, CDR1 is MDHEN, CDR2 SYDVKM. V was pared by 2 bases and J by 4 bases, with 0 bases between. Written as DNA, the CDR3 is TGTGCCAGCAGTTTAGGAAACACCATATATTTT. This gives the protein CASSLGNTIYF.

The CDR3 sequence: CSVEQPGTKTQYF. The CDR3 DNA reads TGCAGCGTTGAGCAACCGGGGACGAAGACCCAGTACTTC. The V gene is TRBV29-1, the J gene TRBJ2-5; D could derive from TRBD1 or TRBD2 (5 bases each). V lost 3 bases and J 6 bases, leaving 14 bases between the germline ends. Germline V gene lookup returns CDR1 SQVTM and CDR2 ANQGSEA. The CDR3 extends over 13 amino acids.

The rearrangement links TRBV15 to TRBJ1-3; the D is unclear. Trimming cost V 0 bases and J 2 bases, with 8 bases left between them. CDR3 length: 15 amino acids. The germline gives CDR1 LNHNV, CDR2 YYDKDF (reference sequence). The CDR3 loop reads CATSRDDLTGNTIYF. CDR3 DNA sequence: TGTGCCACCAGCAGAGATGATTTGACTGGAAACACCATATATTTT.

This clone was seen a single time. This CDR3 is CASSPYRGGEQFF. The CDR3 DNA reads as TGTGCCAGCAGTCCTTACAGGGGTGGCGAGCAGTTCTTC. The chain joins TRBV6-1 to TRBJ2-1; 7 bases align to TRBD1. Trimming cost V 5 bases and J 10 bases; bases outside gene matches: 8. This CDR3 comprises 13 residues. The V gene's germline CDR1 is MNHNS and CDR2 SASEGT.

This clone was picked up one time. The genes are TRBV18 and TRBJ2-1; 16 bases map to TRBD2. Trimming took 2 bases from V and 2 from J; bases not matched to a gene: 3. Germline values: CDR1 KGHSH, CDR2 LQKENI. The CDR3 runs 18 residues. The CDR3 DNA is TGTGCCAGCTCACCAGCGGGACTAGCGGGGGGGCCCTACAATGAGCAGTTCTTC. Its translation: CASSPAGLAGGPYNEQFF.

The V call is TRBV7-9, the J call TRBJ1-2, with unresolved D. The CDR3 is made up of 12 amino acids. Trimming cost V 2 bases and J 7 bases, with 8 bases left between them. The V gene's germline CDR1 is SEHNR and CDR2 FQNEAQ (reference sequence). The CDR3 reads CASSLNWSGYTF. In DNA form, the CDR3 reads TGTGCCAGCAGCTTAAATTGGAGTGGCTACACCTTC.

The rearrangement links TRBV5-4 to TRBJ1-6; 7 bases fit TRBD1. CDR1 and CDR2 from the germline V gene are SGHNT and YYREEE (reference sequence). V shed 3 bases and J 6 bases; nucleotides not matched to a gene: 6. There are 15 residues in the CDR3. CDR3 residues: CASSSGQVPNSPLHF. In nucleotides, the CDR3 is TGTGCCAGCAGCTCTGGACAGGTCCCTAATTCACCCCTCCACTTT.

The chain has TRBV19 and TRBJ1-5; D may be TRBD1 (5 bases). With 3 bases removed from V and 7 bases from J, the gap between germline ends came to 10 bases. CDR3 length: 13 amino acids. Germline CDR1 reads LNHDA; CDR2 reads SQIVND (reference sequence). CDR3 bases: TGTGCCAGTAGTATGGCAGGGTTGCAGCCCCAGCATTTT. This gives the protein CASSMAGLQPQHF.

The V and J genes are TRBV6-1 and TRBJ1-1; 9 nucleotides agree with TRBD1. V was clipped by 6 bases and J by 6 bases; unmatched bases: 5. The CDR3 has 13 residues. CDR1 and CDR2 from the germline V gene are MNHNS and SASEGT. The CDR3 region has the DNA TGTGCCAGCAGGACAGGGGGGTTTTCTGAAGCTTTCTTT. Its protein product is CASRTGGFSEAFF.